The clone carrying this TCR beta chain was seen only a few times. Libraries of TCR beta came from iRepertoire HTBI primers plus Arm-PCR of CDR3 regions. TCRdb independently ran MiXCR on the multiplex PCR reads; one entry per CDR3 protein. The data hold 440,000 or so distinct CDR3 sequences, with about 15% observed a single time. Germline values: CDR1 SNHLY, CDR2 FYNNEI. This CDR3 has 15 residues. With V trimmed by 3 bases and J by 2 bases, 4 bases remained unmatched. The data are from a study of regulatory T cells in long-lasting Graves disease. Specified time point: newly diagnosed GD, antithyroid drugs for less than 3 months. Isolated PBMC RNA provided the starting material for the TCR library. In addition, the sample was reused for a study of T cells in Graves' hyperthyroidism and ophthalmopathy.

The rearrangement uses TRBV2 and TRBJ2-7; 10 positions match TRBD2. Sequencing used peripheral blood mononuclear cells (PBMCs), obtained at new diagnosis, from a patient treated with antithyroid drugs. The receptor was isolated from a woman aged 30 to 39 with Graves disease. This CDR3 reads CASSDPSGRAYEQYF. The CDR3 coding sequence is TGTGCCAGCAGTGACCCGAGCGGGAGGGCCTACGAGCAGTACTTC. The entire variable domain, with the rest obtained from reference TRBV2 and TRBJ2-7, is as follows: EPEVTQTPSHQVTQMGQEVILRCVPISNHLYFYWYRQILGQKVEFLVSFYNNEISEKSEIFDDQFSVERPDGSNFTLKIRSTKLEDSAMYFCASSDPSGRAYEQYFGPGTRLTVT.